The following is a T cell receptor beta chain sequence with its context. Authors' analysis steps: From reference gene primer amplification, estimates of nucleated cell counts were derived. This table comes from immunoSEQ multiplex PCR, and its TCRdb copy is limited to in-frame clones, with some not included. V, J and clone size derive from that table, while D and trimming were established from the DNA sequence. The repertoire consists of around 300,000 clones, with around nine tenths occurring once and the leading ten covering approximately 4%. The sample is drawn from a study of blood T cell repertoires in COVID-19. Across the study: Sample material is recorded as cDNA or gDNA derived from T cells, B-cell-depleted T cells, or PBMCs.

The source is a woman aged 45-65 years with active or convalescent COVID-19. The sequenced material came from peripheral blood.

The CDR3 here is CASSQDRVLGTSVDTQYF. In nucleotides, the CDR3 is TGCGCCAGCAGCCAAGACCGGGTCCTGGGGACTAGCGTAGATACGCAGTATTTT. V gene TRBV4-3 combines with J gene TRBJ2-3; TRBD2 matches 10 bases. This CDR3 region has 18 residues. Trimming removed 0 bases from V and 5 bases from J; junction bases left unmatched: 11. Per germline, CDR1 LGHNA and CDR2 YSLEER.